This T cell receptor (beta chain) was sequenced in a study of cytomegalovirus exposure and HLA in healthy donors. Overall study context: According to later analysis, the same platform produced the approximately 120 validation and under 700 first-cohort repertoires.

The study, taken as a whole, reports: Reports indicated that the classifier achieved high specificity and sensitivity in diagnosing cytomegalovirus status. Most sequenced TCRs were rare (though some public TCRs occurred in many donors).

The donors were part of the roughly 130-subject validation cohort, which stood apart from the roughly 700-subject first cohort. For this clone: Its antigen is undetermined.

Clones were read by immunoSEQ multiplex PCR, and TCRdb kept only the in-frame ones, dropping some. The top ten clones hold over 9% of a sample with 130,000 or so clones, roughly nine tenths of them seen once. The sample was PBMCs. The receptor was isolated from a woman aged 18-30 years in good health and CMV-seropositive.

CDR3: CASSSQGTFNYGYTF. The CDR3 DNA follows: TGCGCCAGCAGCTCACAGGGGACCTTTAACTATGGCTACACCTTC. The chain has TRBV5-1 and TRBJ1-2, with 7 bases fitting TRBD1. Trimming at V came to 3 bases and at J to 1 base, leaving 6 bases not matched to a gene. From germline, CDR1 is SGHRS and CDR2 YFSETQ. The length of the CDR3 is 15 residues.